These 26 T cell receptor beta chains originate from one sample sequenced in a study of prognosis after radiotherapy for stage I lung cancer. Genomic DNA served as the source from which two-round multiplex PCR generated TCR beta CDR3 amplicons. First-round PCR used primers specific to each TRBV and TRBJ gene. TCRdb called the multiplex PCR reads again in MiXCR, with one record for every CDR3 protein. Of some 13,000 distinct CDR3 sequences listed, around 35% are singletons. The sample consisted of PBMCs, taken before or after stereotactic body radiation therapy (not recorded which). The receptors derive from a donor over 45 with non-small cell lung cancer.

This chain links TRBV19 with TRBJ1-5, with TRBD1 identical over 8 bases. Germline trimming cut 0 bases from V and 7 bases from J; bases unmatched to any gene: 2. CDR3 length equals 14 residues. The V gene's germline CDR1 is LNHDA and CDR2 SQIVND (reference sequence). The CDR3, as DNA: TGTGCCAGTAGTATAGACTCAGGGGGCCAGCCCCAGCATTTT. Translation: CASSIDSGGQPQHF.

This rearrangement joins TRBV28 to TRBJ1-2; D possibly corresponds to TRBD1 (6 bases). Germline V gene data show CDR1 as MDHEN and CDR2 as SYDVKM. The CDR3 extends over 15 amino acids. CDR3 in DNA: TGTGCTAGAAGTTTATCGCTCGGACAGCTCTATGGCTACACCTTC. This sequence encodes CARSLSLGQLYGYTF.

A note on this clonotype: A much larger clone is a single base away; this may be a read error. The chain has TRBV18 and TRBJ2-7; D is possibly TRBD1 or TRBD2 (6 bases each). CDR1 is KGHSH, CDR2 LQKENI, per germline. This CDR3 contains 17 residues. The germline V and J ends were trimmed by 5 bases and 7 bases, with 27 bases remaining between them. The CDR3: CASSTPSFGGSTREQYF. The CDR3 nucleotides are TGTGCCAGCTCAACCCCGAGTTTCGGGGGCTCTACGAGGGAGCAGTACTTC.

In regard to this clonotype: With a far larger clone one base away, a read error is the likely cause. CDR3 nucleotide sequence: TGTGCCAGCAGTCCGCGGGTGAGCTCCTACAATGAGCAGTTCTTC. It yields the protein CASSPRVSSYNEQFF. The gene calls are TRBV6-4 and TRBJ2-1, with a weak D call TRBD2 (5 bases). The V end was cut by 5 bases, the J end by 0 bases, with 11 bases between. Germline CDR1 is MRHNA and CDR2 is SNTAGT. The CDR3 consists of 15 residues.

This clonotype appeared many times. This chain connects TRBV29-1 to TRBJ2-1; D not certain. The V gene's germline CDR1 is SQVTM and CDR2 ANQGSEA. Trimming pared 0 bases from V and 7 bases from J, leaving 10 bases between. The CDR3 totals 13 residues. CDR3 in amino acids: CSVEDSVNNEQFF. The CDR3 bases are TGCAGCGTTGAAGATTCAGTGAATAATGAGCAGTTCTTC.

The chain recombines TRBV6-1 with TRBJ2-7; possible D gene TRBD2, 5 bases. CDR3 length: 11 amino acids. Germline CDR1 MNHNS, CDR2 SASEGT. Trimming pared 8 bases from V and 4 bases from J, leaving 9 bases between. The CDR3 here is CASDRRYEQYF. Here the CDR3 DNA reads TGTGCCAGCGACCGGAGGTACGAGCAGTACTTC.

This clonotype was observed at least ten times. The CDR3 loop is CASSSSMPIIQYF. CDR3 sequence (DNA): TGTGCCAGCAGTTCCTCTATGCCTATCATTCAGTACTTC. The chain couples TRBV28 to TRBJ2-4, with D unresolved. The CDR3 consists of 13 residues. Germline V gene lookup returns CDR1 MDHEN and CDR2 SYDVKM. Trimming cost V 4 bases and J 9 bases, with 13 bases left between them.

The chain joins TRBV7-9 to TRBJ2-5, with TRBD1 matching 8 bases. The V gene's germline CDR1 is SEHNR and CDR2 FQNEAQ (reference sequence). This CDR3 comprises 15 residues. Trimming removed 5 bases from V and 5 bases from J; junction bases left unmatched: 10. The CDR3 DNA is TGTGCCAGCAGCCACTGGGCAGGGGGCCTGGAGACCCAGTACTTC. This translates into CASSHWAGGLETQYF.

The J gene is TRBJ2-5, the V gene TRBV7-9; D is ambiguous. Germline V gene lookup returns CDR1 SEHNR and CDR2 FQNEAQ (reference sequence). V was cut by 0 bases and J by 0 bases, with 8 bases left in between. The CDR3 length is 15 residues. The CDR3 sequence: CASSLAEPYQETQYF. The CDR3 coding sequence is TGTGCCAGCAGCTTAGCCGAGCCTTACCAAGAGACCCAGTACTTC.

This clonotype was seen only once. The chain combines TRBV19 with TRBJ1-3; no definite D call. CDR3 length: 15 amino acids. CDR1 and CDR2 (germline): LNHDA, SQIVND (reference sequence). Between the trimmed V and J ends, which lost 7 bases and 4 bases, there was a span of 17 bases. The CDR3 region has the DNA TGTGCCAGTACCCCCGACCCGACCAGGGGAAACACCATATATTTT. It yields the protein CASTPDPTRGNTIYF.

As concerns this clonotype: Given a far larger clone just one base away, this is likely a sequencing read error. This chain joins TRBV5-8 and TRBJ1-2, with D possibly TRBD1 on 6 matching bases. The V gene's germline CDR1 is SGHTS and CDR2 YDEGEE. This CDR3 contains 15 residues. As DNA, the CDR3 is TGCGCCAGCAGCTTGGGCGACAGGTCTAACTATGGCTACACCTTC. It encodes CASSLGDRSNYGYTF. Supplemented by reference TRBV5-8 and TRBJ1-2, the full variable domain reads EAGVTQSPTHLIKTRGQQATLRCSPISGHTSVYWYQQALGLGLQFLLWYDEGEERNRGNFPPRFSGRQFPNYSSELNVNALELEDSALYLCASSLGDRSNYGYTFGSGTRLTVV.

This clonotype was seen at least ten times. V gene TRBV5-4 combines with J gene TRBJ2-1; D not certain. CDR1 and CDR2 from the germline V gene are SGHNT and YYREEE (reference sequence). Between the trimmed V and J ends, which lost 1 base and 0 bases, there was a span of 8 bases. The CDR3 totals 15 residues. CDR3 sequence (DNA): TGTGCCAGCAGCTTGAAGAGAAGCTCCTACAATGAGCAGTTCTTC. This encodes CASSLKRSSYNEQFF.

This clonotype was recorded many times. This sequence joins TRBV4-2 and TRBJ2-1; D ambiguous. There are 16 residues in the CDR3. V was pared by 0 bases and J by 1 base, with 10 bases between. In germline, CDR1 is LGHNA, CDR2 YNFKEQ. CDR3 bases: TGTGCCAGCAGCCAAGATTGGCAGGTTTCCTACAATGAGCAGTTCTTC. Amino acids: CASSQDWQVSYNEQFF.

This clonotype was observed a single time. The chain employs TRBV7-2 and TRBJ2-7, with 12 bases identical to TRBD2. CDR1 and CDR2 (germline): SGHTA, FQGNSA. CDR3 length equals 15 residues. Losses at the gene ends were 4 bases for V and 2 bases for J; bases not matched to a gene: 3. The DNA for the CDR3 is TGTGCCAGCAGCTGGACTAGCGGGGATGCCTACGAGCAGTACTTC. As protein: CASSWTSGDAYEQYF.

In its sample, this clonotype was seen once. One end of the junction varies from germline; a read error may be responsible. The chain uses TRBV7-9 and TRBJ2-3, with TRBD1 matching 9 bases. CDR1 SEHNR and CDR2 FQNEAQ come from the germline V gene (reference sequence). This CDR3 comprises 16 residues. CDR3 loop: CSSTSSGTGSTDTQYF. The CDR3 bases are TGTTCCAGCACCTCGTCCGGGACAGGGAGCACAGATACGCAGTATTTT. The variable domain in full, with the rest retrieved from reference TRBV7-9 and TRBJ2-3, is DTGVSQNPRHKITKRGQNVTFRCDPISEHNRLYWYRQTLGQGPEFLTYFQNEAQLEKSRLLSDRFSAERPKGSFSTLEIQRTEQGDSAMYLCSSTSSGTGSTDTQYFGPGTRLTVL.

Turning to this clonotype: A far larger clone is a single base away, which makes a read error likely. The CDR3 region is CASSYYRGSTEAFF. CDR3 nucleotide sequence: TGTGCCAGCAGTTACTACCGGGGAAGCACTGAAGCTTTCTTT. The chain recombines TRBV6-9 with TRBJ1-1; D call uncertain. Germline CDR1 and CDR2: MNHGY and SVAAGI. V dropped 3 bases and J dropped 4 bases, with 12 bases sitting between them. This CDR3 contains 14 residues.

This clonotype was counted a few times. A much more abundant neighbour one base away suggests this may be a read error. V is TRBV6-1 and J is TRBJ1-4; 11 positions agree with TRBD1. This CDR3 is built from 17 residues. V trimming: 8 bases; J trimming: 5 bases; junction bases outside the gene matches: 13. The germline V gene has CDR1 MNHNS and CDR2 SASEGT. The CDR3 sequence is CASSYSNGQGANEKLFF. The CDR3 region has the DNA TGTGCCAGCTCCTATTCCAATGGACAGGGGGCGAATGAAAAACTGTTTTTT.

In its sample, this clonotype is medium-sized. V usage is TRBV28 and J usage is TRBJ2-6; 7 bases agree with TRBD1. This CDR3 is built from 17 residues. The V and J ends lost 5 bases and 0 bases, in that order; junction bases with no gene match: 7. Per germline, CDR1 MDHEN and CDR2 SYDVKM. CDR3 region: CASSAGTADSGANVLTF. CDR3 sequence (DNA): TGTGCCAGCAGTGCCGGGACAGCCGACTCTGGGGCCAACGTCCTGACTTTC.

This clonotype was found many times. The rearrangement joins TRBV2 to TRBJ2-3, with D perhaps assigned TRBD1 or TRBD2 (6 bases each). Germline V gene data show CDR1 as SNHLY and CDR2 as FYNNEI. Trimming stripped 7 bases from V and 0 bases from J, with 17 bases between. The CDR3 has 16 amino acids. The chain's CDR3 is CASIADGGLSTDTQYF. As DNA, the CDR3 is TGTGCCAGCATCGCGGATGGGGGGCTAAGCACAGATACGCAGTATTTT.

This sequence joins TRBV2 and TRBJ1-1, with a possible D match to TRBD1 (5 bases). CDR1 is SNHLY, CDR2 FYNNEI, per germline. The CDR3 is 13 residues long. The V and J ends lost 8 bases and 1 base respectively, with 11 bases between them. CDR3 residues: CASPRTWNTEAFF. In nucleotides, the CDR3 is TGTGCCAGCCCTAGGACATGGAACACTGAAGCTTTCTTT.

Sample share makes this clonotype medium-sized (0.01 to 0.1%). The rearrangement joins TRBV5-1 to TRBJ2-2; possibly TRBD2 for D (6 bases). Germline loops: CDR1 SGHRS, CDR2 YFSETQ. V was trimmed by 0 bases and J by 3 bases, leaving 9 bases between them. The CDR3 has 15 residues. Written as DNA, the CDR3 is TGCGCCAGCAGCTTGGTGGGACTGGACACCGGGGAGCTGTTTTTT. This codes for CASSLVGLDTGELFF.

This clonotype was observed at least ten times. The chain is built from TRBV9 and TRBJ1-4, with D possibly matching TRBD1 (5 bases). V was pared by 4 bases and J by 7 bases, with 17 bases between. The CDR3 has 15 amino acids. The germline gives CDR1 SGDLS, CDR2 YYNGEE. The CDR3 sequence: CASSPSPGPFEKLFF. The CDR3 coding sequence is TGTGCCAGCAGCCCCTCCCCGGGGCCTTTTGAAAAACTGTTTTTT. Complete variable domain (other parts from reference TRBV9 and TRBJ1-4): DSGVTQTPKHLITATGQRVTLRCSPRSGDLSVYWYQQSLDQGLQFLIQYYNGEERAKGNILERFSAQQFPDLHSELNLSSLELGDSALYFCASSPSPGPFEKLFFGSGTQLSVL.

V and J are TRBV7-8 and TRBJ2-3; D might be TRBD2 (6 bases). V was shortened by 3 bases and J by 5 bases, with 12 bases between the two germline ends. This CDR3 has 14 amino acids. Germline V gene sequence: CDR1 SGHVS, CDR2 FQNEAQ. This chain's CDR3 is CASSFSAAGDTQYF. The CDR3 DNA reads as TGTGCCAGCAGCTTTTCGGCAGCGGGAGATACGCAGTATTTT. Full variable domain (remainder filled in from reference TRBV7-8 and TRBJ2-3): GAGVSQSPRYKVAKRGQDVALRCDPISGHVSLFWYQQALGQGPEFLTYFQNEAQLDKSGLPSDRFFAERPEGSVSTLKIQRTQQEDSAVYLCASSFSAAGDTQYFGPGTRLTVL.

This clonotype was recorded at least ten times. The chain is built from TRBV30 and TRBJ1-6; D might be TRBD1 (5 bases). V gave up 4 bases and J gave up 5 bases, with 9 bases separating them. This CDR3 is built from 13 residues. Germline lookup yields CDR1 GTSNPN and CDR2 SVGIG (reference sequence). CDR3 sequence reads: CAWTRGNNSPLHF. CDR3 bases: TGTGCCTGGACTCGGGGGAATAATTCACCCCTCCACTTT.

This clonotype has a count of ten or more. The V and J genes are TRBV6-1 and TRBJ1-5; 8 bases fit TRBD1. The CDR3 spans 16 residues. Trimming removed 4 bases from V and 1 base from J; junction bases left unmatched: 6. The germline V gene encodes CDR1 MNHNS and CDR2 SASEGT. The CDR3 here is CASSGTGPASNQPQHF. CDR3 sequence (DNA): TGTGCCAGCAGTGGGACAGGGCCTGCGAGCAATCAGCCCCAGCATTTT.

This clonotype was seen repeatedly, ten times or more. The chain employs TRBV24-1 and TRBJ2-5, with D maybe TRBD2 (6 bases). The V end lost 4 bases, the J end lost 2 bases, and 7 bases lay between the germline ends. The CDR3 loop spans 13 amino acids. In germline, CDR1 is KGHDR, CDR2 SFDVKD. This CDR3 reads CATSDGGQETQYF. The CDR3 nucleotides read TGTGCCACCAGTGACGGGGGACAAGAGACCCAGTACTTC.